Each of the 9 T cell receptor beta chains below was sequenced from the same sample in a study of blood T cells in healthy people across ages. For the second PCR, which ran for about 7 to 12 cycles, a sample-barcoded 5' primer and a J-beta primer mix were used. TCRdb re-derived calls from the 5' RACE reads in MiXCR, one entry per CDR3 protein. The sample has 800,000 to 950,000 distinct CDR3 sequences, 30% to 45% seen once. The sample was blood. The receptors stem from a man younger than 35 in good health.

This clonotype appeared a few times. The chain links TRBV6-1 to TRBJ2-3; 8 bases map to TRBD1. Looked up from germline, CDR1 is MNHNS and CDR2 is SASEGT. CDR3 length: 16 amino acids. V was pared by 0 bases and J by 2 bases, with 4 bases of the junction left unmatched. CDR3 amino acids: CASSEAGTGPTDTQYF. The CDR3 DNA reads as TGTGCCAGCAGTGAAGCCGGGACAGGCCCCACAGATACGCAGTATTTT.

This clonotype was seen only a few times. DNA of the CDR3: TGTGCCAGCAGCCCCCGATTTAGGGCGAACCAAGAGACCCAGTACTTC. It is translated as CASSPRFRANQETQYF. This chain links TRBV7-6 with TRBJ2-5; D not certain. Deletions cut 5 bases from V and 0 bases from J, with 16 bases between. This CDR3 has 16 residues. Germline V gene sequence: CDR1 SGHVS, CDR2 FNYEAQ. The full variable domain, rest sourced from reference TRBV7-6 and TRBJ2-5, is GAGVSQSPRYKVTKRGQDVALRCDPISGHVSLYWYRQALGQGPEFLTYFNYEAQQDKSGLPNDRFSAERPEGSISTLTIQRTEQRDSAMYRCASSPRFRANQETQYFGPGTRLLVL.

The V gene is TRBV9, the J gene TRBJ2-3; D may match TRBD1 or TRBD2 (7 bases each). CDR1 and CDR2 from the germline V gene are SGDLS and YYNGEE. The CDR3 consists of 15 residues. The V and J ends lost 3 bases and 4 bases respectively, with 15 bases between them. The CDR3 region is CASSGRGGGADTQYF. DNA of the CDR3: TGTGCCAGCAGCGGCCGGGGAGGGGGCGCAGATACGCAGTATTTT.

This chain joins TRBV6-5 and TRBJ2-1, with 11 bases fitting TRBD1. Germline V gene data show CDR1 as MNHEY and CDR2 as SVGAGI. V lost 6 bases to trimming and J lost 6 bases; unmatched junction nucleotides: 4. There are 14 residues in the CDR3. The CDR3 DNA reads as TGTGCCAGCAGGAGGGACAGGGGGTCCAATGAGCAGTTCTTC. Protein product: CASRRDRGSNEQFF.

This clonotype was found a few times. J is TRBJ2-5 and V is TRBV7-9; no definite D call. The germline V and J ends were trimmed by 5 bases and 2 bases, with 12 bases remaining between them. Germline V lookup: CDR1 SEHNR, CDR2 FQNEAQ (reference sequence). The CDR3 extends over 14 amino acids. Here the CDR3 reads CASSPPPNQETQYF. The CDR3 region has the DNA TGTGCCAGCAGCCCCCCCCCAAATCAAGAGACCCAGTACTTC.

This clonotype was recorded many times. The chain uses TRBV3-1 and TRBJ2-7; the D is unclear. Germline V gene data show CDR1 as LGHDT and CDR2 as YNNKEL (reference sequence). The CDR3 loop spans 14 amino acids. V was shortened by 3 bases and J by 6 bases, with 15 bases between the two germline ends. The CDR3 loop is CASSHSFRGGEQYF. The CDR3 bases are TGTGCCAGCAGCCATTCCTTCCGAGGCGGCGAGCAGTACTTC.

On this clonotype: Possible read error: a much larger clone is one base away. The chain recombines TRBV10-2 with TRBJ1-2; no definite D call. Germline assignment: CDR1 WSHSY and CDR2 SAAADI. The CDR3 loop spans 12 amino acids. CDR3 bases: TGCGCCAGCCAGAGGGATGCCTATGGCCACACCTTC. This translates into CASQRDAYGHTF.

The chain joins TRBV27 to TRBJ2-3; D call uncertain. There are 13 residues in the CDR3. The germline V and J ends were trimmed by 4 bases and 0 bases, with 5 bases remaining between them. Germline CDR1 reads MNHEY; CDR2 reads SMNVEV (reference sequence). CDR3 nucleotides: TGTGCCAGCAGTTGTGCGAGCACAGATACGCAGTATTTT. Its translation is CASSCASTDTQYF.

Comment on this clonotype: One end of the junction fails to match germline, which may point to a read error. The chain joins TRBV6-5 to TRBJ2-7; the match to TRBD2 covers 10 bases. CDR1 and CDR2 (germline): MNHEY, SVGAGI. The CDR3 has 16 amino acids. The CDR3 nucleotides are TGTGCCAGCAGTTCTCCCCTAGCGGGAGTTCAGTACGGGCAGTACTTC. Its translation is CASSSPLAGVQYGQYF.